The 3 T cell receptor beta chains in this list originate from one sample, sequenced in a study of control samples from healthy donors and cancer patients. Sequencing was performed with immunoSEQ multiplex PCR; in TCRdb, only in-frame clones are kept and a portion is missing. The repertoire holds some 120,000 clones, with approximately 89% as singletons. The sample consisted of blood. The origin of the receptors is a man aged 55-75 years in good health.

Comments on this clone: The sample holds other DNA sequences that translate to the same CDR3. The chain is built from TRBV6-5 and TRBJ1-5, with 7 nucleotides matching TRBD1. The CDR3 runs 14 residues. Germline V gives CDR1 MNHEY, CDR2 SVGAGI. V trimming: 6 bases; J trimming: 0 bases; junction bases outside the gene matches: 2. The CDR3 region has the DNA TGTGCCAGCAGCAGACAGGGTAGCAATCAGCCCCAGCATTTT. Translation: CASSRQGSNQPQHF.

This CDR3 reads CAWRLGTEGYTF. Here the CDR3 DNA reads TGTGCCTGGAGATTGGGGACGGAGGGCTACACCTTC. The chain couples TRBV30 to TRBJ1-2; weak D call: TRBD1 (5 bases). CDR3 length: 12 residues. Germline lookup yields CDR1 GTSNPN and CDR2 SVGIG (reference sequence). The V end was cut by 3 bases, the J end by 8 bases, with 13 bases between.

The chain has TRBV24-1 and TRBJ1-6; D is unresolved. Trimming pared 9 bases from V and 8 bases from J, leaving 19 bases between. CDR3 length: 15 residues. The germline gives CDR1 KGHDR, CDR2 SFDVKD. CDR3 DNA: TGTGCCACCCCATATGCCGGGATATGGGATTCACCCCTCCACTTT. This codes for CATPYAGIWDSPLHF.